One sample yielded the 21 T cell receptor beta chains listed below, sequenced in a study of identical twins. TCRdb re-called the 5' RACE reads through MiXCR, storing one row per CDR3 protein. The sample lists 1.5 million to 2 million distinct CDR3 sequences; about 32% were seen once. The source material was cord blood. Receptor source: a newborn girl in good health.

V usage is TRBV4-2 and J usage is TRBJ2-7; 10 bases map to TRBD2. V lost 1 base to trimming and J lost 7 bases; unmatched junction nucleotides: 13. Germline CDR1 LGHNA, CDR2 YNFKEQ. The CDR3 spans 17 residues. The CDR3 region has the DNA TGTGCCAGCAGCCAAGTTCAACTAGCGGGGTTCTACAATGAGCAGTACTTC. This gives the protein CASSQVQLAGFYNEQYF.

The chain couples TRBV20-1 to TRBJ1-1, with no clear D. Germline V gene lookup returns CDR1 DFQATT and CDR2 SNEGSKA (reference sequence). The CDR3 is 12 amino acids. As DNA, the CDR3 is TGCAGCGCATACGAACGGAACACTGAAGCTTTCTTT. This codes for CSAYERNTEAFF.

In this sample, this clonotype turned up a few times. This chain uses TRBV20-1 with TRBJ2-2; weak D call: TRBD1 (5 bases). The germline V gene has CDR1 DFQATT and CDR2 SNEGSKA (reference sequence). CDR3 length: 14 amino acids. Trimming left V 2 bases short and J 4 bases short, with 11 bases between. CDR3 nucleotide sequence: TGCAGTGCTAGACGGCCAGGGATCACCGGGGAGCTGTTTTTT. This translates into CSARRPGITGELFF.

This clonotype was observed many times. The V and J genes are TRBV3-1 and TRBJ2-4; a weak D match, TRBD2 (5 bases). With 2 bases removed from V and 8 bases from J, the gap between germline ends came to 16 bases. This CDR3 spans 15 amino acids. Germline CDR1 is LGHDT and CDR2 is YNNKEL (reference sequence). The CDR3 DNA sequence: TGTGCCAGCAGCCAAAGACTCGGGATAAGGGACATTCAGTACTTC. Amino acids: CASSQRLGIRDIQYF.

In this sample, this clonotype turned up many times. CDR3 in amino acids: CASSPGVYEQYF. DNA of the CDR3: TGTGCCAGCAGTCCAGGGGTATACGAGCAGTACTTC. The chain carries TRBV28 and TRBJ2-7; D might be TRBD1 (6 bases). The CDR3 has 12 residues. Germline lookup yields CDR1 MDHEN and CDR2 SYDVKM. V lost 5 bases and J 4 bases, leaving 9 bases between the germline ends. Using reference TRBV28 and TRBJ2-7 for the parts outside the CDR3, the full variable domain is DVKVTQSSRYLVKRTGEKVFLECVQDMDHENMFWYRQDPGLGLRLIYFSYDVKMKEKGDIPEGYSVSREKKERFSLILESASTNQTSMYLCASSPGVYEQYFGPGTRLTVT.

The count of this clonotype is one. The chain is built from TRBV27 and TRBJ2-2; 7 bases line up with TRBD1. Per germline, CDR1 MNHEY and CDR2 SMNVEV (reference sequence). This CDR3 spans 17 amino acids. The junction had 10 bases not matched to a gene; V was cut back by 3 bases and J by 3 bases. The CDR3 spells CASSFLPGQTYTGELFF. The CDR3 nucleotides read TGTGCCAGCAGTTTCCTTCCGGGACAGACCTACACCGGGGAGCTGTTTTTT.

This chain uses TRBV5-6 with TRBJ2-1, with no clear D. The J call is in doubt because the DNA end fits TRBJ2-7 better. Germline CDR1 and CDR2: SGHDT and YYEEEE. This CDR3 has 15 amino acids. The CDR3, as DNA: TGTGCCAGCAGCCGATCTTATAGCACCTACAATGAGCAGTACTTC. It yields the protein CASSRSYSTYNEQYF.

This chain uses TRBV20-1 with TRBJ1-2; D unclear. Germline V gene sequence: CDR1 DFQATT, CDR2 SNEGSKA (reference sequence). The CDR3 consists of 13 residues. Between the trimmed V and J ends, which lost 6 bases and 2 bases, there was a span of 13 bases. The CDR3 is CSARVSWNYGYTF. CDR3 coding DNA: TGCAGTGCCCGGGTCTCCTGGAACTATGGCTACACCTTC.

The V call is TRBV4-2, the J call TRBJ1-2; TRBD1 aligns across 7 bases. V was clipped by 0 bases and J by 11 bases; unmatched bases: 9. Germline CDR1 LGHNA, CDR2 YNFKEQ. The CDR3 totals 14 residues. The CDR3: CASSQDGTVVSYTF. The CDR3, as DNA: TGTGCCAGCAGCCAAGACGGGACAGTCGTAAGTTACACCTTC.

The rearrangement uses TRBV20-1 and TRBJ2-3; 7 bases align to TRBD2. J was trimmed by 4 bases and V by 3 bases; bases with no gene match: 4. CDR1 and CDR2 from the germline V gene are DFQATT and SNEGSKA (reference sequence). The CDR3 contains 13 residues. The CDR3 sequence is CSASGGRADTQYF. The CDR3 region has the DNA TGCAGTGCTAGCGGGGGGAGGGCAGATACGCAGTATTTT.

This clonotype was seen only once. This chain links TRBV5-5 with TRBJ2-1, with D possibly called TRBD1 or TRBD2 (5 bases each). The CDR3 runs 14 residues. CDR1 and CDR2 from the germline V gene are SGHKS and YYEKEE (reference sequence). Deletions cut 1 base from V and 5 bases from J, with 10 bases between. This chain's CDR3 is CASSLWGLDNEQFF. The CDR3 nucleotides read TGTGCCAGCAGCTTGTGGGGGTTGGACAATGAGCAGTTCTTC.

This clonotype has a handful of counts. CDR3 amino acids: CASSLRYSGYNEQFF. CDR3 DNA: TGTGCCAGCAGTCTACGATACTCTGGTTACAATGAGCAGTTCTTC. The chain employs TRBV12-3 or TRBV12-4 and TRBJ2-1; D not resolved. Trimming pared 5 bases from V and 4 bases from J, leaving 15 bases between. This CDR3 has 15 amino acids.

The V gene is TRBV5-6, the J gene TRBJ2-5; perhaps TRBD2 as D (5 bases). The CDR3 is 15 amino acids. With 5 bases removed from V and 11 bases from J, the gap between germline ends came to 25 bases. Germline V lookup: CDR1 SGHDT, CDR2 YYEEEE. DNA of the CDR3: TGTGCCAGCAGATCAACGGGTAGCGTGGGGAATGAGCAGTACTTC. Translation gives CASRSTGSVGNEQYF.

The CDR3 sequence is CASSLEIGQINSPLHF. The DNA of the CDR3 is TGCGCCAGCAGCTTGGAGATCGGACAGATTAATTCACCCCTCCACTTT. This sequence joins TRBV5-1 and TRBJ1-6; tentative D call: TRBD1 (6 bases). The germline V gene has CDR1 SGHRS and CDR2 YFSETQ. V was shortened by 0 bases and J by 6 bases, with 13 bases between the two germline ends. This CDR3 comprises 16 residues.

V is TRBV2 and J is TRBJ2-1; 7 positions agree with TRBD2. V lost 8 bases to trimming and J lost 9 bases; unmatched junction nucleotides: 7. The CDR3 spans 12 residues. Germline CDR1 and CDR2: SNHLY and FYNNEI. The DNA of the CDR3 is TGTGCCAGCCGGGCGGGGGATCCTGAGCAGTTCTTC. This gives the protein CASRAGDPEQFF. Variable domain in full (rest from reference TRBV2 and TRBJ2-1): EPEVTQTPSHQVTQMGQEVILRCVPISNHLYFYWYRQILGQKVEFLVSFYNNEISEKSEIFDDQFSVERPDGSNFTLKIRSTKLEDSAMYFCASRAGDPEQFFGPGTRLTVL.

The genes are TRBV7-8 and TRBJ2-3; 7 bases match TRBD1. CDR1 is SGHVS, CDR2 FQNEAQ, per germline. CDR3 length: 16 amino acids. V was pared by 4 bases and J by 2 bases, with 9 bases of the junction left unmatched. The CDR3 here is CASSSDRFSVTDTQYF. The DNA of the CDR3 is TGTGCCAGCAGCTCGGACAGGTTCTCCGTCACAGATACGCAGTATTTT.

The V call is TRBV5-1, the J call TRBJ1-4; no reliable D call. This CDR3 spans 14 amino acids. Trimming left V 2 bases short and J 0 bases short, with 5 bases between. Germline V gene sequence: CDR1 SGHRS, CDR2 YFSETQ. The CDR3 is CASSFTSTNEKLFF. CDR3 DNA: TGCGCCAGCAGCTTCACATCAACTAATGAAAAACTGTTTTTT.

The sample holds many counts of this clonotype. The DNA of the CDR3 is TGTGCCAGCAGCGTAAGGACAGGGGGCTTAAACTATGGCTACACCTTC. It yields the protein CASSVRTGGLNYGYTF. V usage is TRBV9 and J usage is TRBJ1-2; 11 positions agree with TRBD1. Germline-derived CDR1 and CDR2 are SGDLS and YYNGEE. The trim removed 1 base at V and 2 bases at J, leaving 4 bases unmatched. The CDR3 sequence is 16 residues long.

This clonotype was found a few times. J is TRBJ2-5 and V is TRBV20-1; TRBD2 agrees at 7 bases. Per the germline V gene, CDR1 is DFQATT and CDR2 is SNEGSKA (reference sequence). This CDR3 contains 12 residues. V trimming: 3 bases; J trimming: 5 bases; junction bases outside the gene matches: 3. The CDR3 coding sequence is TGCAGTGCTAGGGGGGAGGGGGAGACCCAGTACTTC. Its protein product is CSARGEGETQYF.

This clonotype has at least ten counts. This chain uses TRBV7-9 with TRBJ2-5; D uncertain. This CDR3 has 13 residues. V dropped 5 bases and J dropped 5 bases, with 12 bases sitting between them. Germline-derived CDR1 and CDR2 are SEHNR and FQNEAQ (reference sequence). The CDR3 region is CASSQSRLETQYF. DNA for the CDR3: TGTGCCAGCAGCCAAAGTCGTTTGGAGACCCAGTACTTC.

V and J are TRBV5-1 and TRBJ1-1; possible D gene TRBD1, 5 bases. The V gene lost 4 bases and the J gene lost 3 bases, with 16 bases spanning the gap. Germline-derived CDR1 and CDR2 are SGHRS and YFSETQ. CDR3 length: 15 residues. As DNA, the CDR3 is TGCGCCAGCAGCCCTCCCGGGACTGCGTACACTGAAGCTTTCTTT. Translating gives CASSPPGTAYTEAFF.